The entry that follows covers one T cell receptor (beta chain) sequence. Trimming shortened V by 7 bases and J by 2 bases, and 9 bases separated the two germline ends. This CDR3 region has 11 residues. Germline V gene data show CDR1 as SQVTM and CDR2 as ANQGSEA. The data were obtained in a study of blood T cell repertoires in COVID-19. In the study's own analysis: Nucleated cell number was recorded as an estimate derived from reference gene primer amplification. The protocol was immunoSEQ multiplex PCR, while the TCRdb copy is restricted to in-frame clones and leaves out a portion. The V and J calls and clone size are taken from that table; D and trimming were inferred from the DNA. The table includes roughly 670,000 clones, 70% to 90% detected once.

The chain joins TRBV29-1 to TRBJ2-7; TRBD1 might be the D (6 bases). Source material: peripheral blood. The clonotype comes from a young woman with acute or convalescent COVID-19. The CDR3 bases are TGCAGCGCCCGGGACACCTACGAGCAGTACTTC. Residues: CSARDTYEQYF.